Following are 11 T cell receptor beta chains from one sample sequenced in a study of control samples from healthy donors and cancer patients. The repertoire was sequenced with immunoSEQ multiplex PCR; TCRdb's copy has only in-frame clones and lacks some. The sample consists of roughly 150,000 clones, over 85% of them appearing once. The sequencing sample was made of blood. The receptors come from a man aged 50 to 60 in good health.

V gene TRBV27 combines with J gene TRBJ2-2; possible D gene TRBD1, 6 bases. CDR1 and CDR2 from the germline V gene are MNHEY and SMNVEV (reference sequence). V was trimmed by 10 bases and J by 0 bases, leaving 9 bases between them. CDR3 size: 13 residues. CDR3 in amino acids: CATRDTNTGELFF. The CDR3 DNA is TGTGCCACTCGGGACACGAACACCGGGGAGCTGTTTTTT.

The genes are TRBV6-5 and TRBJ2-7; 7 bases map to TRBD1. This CDR3 region has 14 residues. The germline gives CDR1 MNHEY, CDR2 SVGAGI. V was pared by 6 bases and J by 0 bases, with 5 bases of the junction left unmatched. CDR3 nucleotide sequence: TGTGCCAGCAGCATGGACAGGTTCTCCTACGAGCAGTACTTC. Its protein is CASSMDRFSYEQYF.

This clone occurred a few times. The chain uses TRBV10-3 and TRBJ2-1, with 15 bases matching TRBD2. The CDR3 contains 19 residues. The germline V gene encodes CDR1 ENHRY and CDR2 SYGVKD. Trimming cost V 6 bases and J 1 base; bases outside gene matches: 10. The CDR3 sequence is CAIRRAGLAGGGSYNEQFF. Written as DNA, the CDR3 is TGTGCCATCAGGAGAGCGGGACTAGCGGGAGGCGGATCCTACAATGAGCAGTTCTTC.

CDR3 residues: CAWKGAGGTETQYF. CDR3 bases: TGTGCCTGGAAGGGAGCGGGAGGCACAGAGACCCAGTACTTC. The chain carries TRBV30 and TRBJ2-5, with TRBD2 matching over 9 bases. Germline CDR1 is GTSNPN and CDR2 is SVGIG (reference sequence). Unmatched junction bases numbered 7, after V lost 4 bases and J lost 4 bases. This CDR3 is 14 amino acids long.

The J gene is TRBJ2-3, the V gene TRBV9, with TRBD1 matching 9 bases. The CDR3 covers 16 residues. Germline V gene lookup returns CDR1 SGDLS and CDR2 YYNGEE. With 0 bases clipped from V and 6 bases from J, the junction kept 8 bases outside the gene matches. CDR3 DNA: TGTGCCAGCAGCGTAGAGGCCGGACAGGGGTATGATACGCAGTATTTT. Amino acid sequence: CASSVEAGQGYDTQYF. The entire variable domain, with the rest obtained from reference TRBV9 and TRBJ2-3, is as follows: DSGVTQTPKHLITATGQRVTLRCSPRSGDLSVYWYQQSLDQGLQFLIQYYNGEERAKGNILERFSAQQFPDLHSELNLSSLELGDSALYFCASSVEAGQGYDTQYFGPGTRLTVL.

The CDR3: CASSLEDRGKAFF. CDR3 sequence (DNA): TGTGCCAGCAGCTTAGAAGACAGAGGGAAAGCTTTCTTT. The genes are TRBV7-2 and TRBJ1-1, with D possibly matching TRBD1 (5 bases). CDR3 length equals 13 residues. Germline CDR1 SGHTA, CDR2 FQGNSA. V was clipped by 1 base and J by 9 bases, with 12 bases between them. The variable domain in full, with the rest retrieved from reference TRBV7-2 and TRBJ1-1, is GAGVSQSPSNKVTEKGKDVELRCDPISGHTALYWYRQSLGQGLEFLIYFQGNSAPDKSGLPSDRFSAERTGGSVSTLTIQRTQQEDSAVYLCASSLEDRGKAFFGQGTRLTVV.

The sample holds one count of this clone. V and J are TRBV5-1 and TRBJ2-1, with 9 bases aligning to TRBD2. CDR3 length: 16 amino acids. CDR1 is SGHRS and CDR2 is YFSETQ in the germline V gene. Trimming removed 4 bases from V and 4 bases from J; junction bases left unmatched: 9. The CDR3 sequence: CASSGPVAGAYNEQFF. In DNA form, the CDR3 reads TGCGCCAGCAGCGGACCGGTAGCGGGAGCATACAATGAGCAGTTCTTC.

This chain links TRBV19 with TRBJ2-3, with D unresolved. The CDR3 has 16 amino acids. The V gene's germline CDR1 is LNHDA and CDR2 SQIVND (reference sequence). Trimming cost V 3 bases and J 3 bases, with 16 bases left between them. CDR3 region: CASSMGPGDGTDTQYF. The CDR3 DNA reads TGTGCCAGTAGTATGGGCCCTGGGGATGGTACAGATACGCAGTATTTT.

This chain uses TRBV5-1 with TRBJ2-2, with D uncertain. The CDR3 extends over 13 amino acids. V was cut by 3 bases and J by 5 bases, with 8 bases left in between. Germline CDR1 and CDR2: SGHRS and YFSETQ. CDR3 amino acids: CASSSTLTGELFF. CDR3 in DNA: TGCGCCAGCAGCTCGACTTTGACCGGGGAGCTGTTTTTT.

This chain connects TRBV19 to TRBJ2-6, with a possible D match to TRBD1 (6 bases). CDR3 length equals 16 residues. V lost 0 bases, J lost 5 bases, and 11 bases lay in between. Germline loops: CDR1 LNHDA, CDR2 SQIVND (reference sequence). CDR3 sequence: CASSIDPQGRANVLTF. The CDR3 DNA follows: TGTGCCAGTAGTATAGATCCACAGGGAAGGGCCAACGTCCTGACTTTC. Together with reference TRBV19 and TRBJ2-6, the CDR3 gives the full variable domain: DGGITQSPKYLFRKEGQNVTLSCEQNLNHDAMYWYRQDPGQGLRLIYYSQIVNDFQKGDIAEGYSVSREKKESFPLTVTSAQKNPTAFYLCASSIDPQGRANVLTFGAGSRLTVL.

This rearrangement joins TRBV24-1 to TRBJ1-5, with TRBD1 matching 8 bases. CDR1 and CDR2 from the germline V gene are KGHDR and SFDVKD. The ends lost 5 bases at V and 3 bases at J; junction bases unmatched: 5. This CDR3 comprises 15 residues. The CDR3 here is CATSAQGGNNQPQHF. CDR3 DNA sequence: TGTGCCACCAGTGCACAGGGGGGAAACAATCAGCCCCAGCATTTT.